This T cell receptor (beta chain) originates from a study of breast tumors, draining lymph nodes, adjacent tissues. Points on this clonotype: The antigen is undetermined. One junction end does not reproduce the germline sequence, and a read error may be involved.

Study-wide results and caveats: Tumor repertoires ranked between lymph nodes and nontumor tissue in diversity, with V and J gene preferences. Tumor and nontumor repertoires were significantly more similar in luminal-like than in basal-like breast cancer.

The lymph nodes were axillary draining lymph nodes from breast cancer patients. One entry per CDR3 protein, called by TCRdb with MiXCR from the multiplex PCR reads. The sample gives about 220,000 distinct CDR3 sequences, less than 40% of which show up once; over 3.5% is in the top ten. The TCR originated in a female donor with breast cancer. Some clones in this sample may be carry-over from other donors' samples. The sequencing input was axillary lymph node tissue.

The CDR3 sequence: CAASVGSNQLQHF. The CDR3 bases are TGTGCCGCCAGTGTCGGAAGCAATCAGCTCCAGCATTTT. The chain has TRBV24-1 and TRBJ1-5, with no clear D. Germline CDR1 KGHDR, CDR2 SFDVKD. This CDR3 has 13 amino acids.